The clone carrying this T cell receptor beta chain was counted a few times. Its antigen is unknown. These data belong to a study of glioma-infiltrating T cells after dendritic cell vaccination. Study as a whole: Dendritic cell vaccination trial patients had either newly diagnosed or recurrent glioblastoma. Findings and limits, study-wide: Patients with more pretreatment TILs had longer time to progression and survival.

Generated by immunoSEQ multiplex PCR, the TCRdb table keeps only in-frame clones and is missing some. The sample contains 75,000 to 95,000 clones, more than 80% of which appear only once. The CDR3 contains 12 residues. V shed 8 bases and J shed 5 bases, with 10 bases lying between them. Germline CDR1 reads SGHRS; CDR2 reads YFSETQ. This sample's time point: after dendritic cell vaccination, including at tumor progression/relapse. Blood PBMC samples: pre-vaccination, two weeks post third vaccination, and at tumor progression. The receptor was isolated from a human donor with glioblastoma. Material: blood, obtained after dendritic cell vaccination. J is TRBJ1-4 and V is TRBV5-1; D is possibly TRBD1 (6 bases). CDR3 DNA: TGCGCCAGTCGGGACAAGAATGAAAAACTGTTTTTT. As protein: CASRDKNEKLFF.